The clone carrying this TCR beta chain came up many times. These data are taken from a study of T-cell reconstitution after alpha-beta-depleted transplantation in children. Germline loops: CDR1 DFQATT, CDR2 SNEGSKA (reference sequence). CDR3 length: 12 residues. V was clipped by 0 bases and J by 8 bases, with 8 bases between them. Preparation of the TCRbeta library was carried out with unique molecular identifiers. TCRdb re-derived calls from the PCR reads in MiXCR, one entry per CDR3 protein. The data show 450,000 to 600,000 distinct CDR3 sequences, with under 15% seen just once and around 2.2% held by the top ten.

The chain has TRBV20-1 and TRBJ2-1; D not certain. The source of this sequence is a male patient aged 10 to 17 who had a stem cell transplant for acute myeloid leukemia, so the T cells may come from the graft donor. Sequencing was performed on PBMCs, mostly from graft donor cells, taken 360 days after TCRalphabeta/CD19-depleted stem cell transplant. The CDR3 bases are TGCAGTGCTAGAGATCTTGAGCATGAGCAGTTCTTC. Its translation is CSARDLEHEQFF.